The TCR beta chain described here comes from a study of blood T cells in healthy people across ages. Points from the study as a whole: It was held that the diversity estimates obtained from one million T cells were underestimates.

This clonotype was seen ten or more times. The antigen remains undetermined. Trimming removed 6 bases from V and 3 bases from J, with 16 bases in between. Germline V lookup: CDR1 DFQATT, CDR2 SNEGSKA (reference sequence). The CDR3 is made up of 14 amino acids. Combining a sample-barcoded 5' primer with a J-beta primer mix, a second PCR ran for 7 to 11 cycles. TCRdb reprocessed the 5' RACE reads with MiXCR, giving one entry per CDR3 protein. The repertoire has almost 550,000 distinct CDR3 sequences, about 25% of them found once; the top ten carry approximately 10%. These data were also filed under a second study, of T cells of mothers and their children. Per that paper: cDNA synthesis used all extracted RNA, roughly 1.5 ug per 15 ul. Related mother-child pairs shared marginally more repertoire than unrelated pairs, though not significantly.

This chain connects TRBV20-1 to TRBJ2-3, with a possible D match to TRBD2 (7 bases). Input material: blood. The sequence came from a boy aged 5-17 years in good health. CDR3 sequence: CSAPRGGKTDTQYF. The CDR3 nucleotides read TGCAGTGCCCCTAGGGGGGGGAAGACAGATACGCAGTATTTT.